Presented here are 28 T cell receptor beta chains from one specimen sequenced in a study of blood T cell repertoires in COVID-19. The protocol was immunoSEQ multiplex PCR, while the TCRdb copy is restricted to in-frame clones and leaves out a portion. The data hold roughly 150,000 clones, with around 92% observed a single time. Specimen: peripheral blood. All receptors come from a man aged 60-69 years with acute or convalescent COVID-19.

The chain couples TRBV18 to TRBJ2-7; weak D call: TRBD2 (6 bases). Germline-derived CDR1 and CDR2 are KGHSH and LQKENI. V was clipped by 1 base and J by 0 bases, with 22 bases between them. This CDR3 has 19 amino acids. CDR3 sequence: CASSPRGNSGLGSSYEQYF. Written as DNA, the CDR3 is TGTGCCAGCTCACCACGTGGGAACAGCGGCCTCGGGAGCTCCTACGAGCAGTACTTC.

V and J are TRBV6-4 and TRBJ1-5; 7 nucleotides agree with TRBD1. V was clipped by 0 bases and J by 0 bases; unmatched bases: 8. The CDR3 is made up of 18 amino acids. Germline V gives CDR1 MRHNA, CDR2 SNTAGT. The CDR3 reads CASSDSGTAVYSNQPQHF. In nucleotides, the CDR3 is TGTGCCAGCAGTGACTCGGGGACAGCCGTTTATAGCAATCAGCCCCAGCATTTT.

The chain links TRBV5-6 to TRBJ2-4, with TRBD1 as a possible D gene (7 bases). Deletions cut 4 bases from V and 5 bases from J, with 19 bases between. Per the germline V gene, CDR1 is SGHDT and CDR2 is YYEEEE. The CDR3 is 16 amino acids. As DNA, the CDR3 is TGTGCCAGCAGCGATCCCGGAGGGGGCCGGGAAAACATTCAGTACTTC. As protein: CASSDPGGGRENIQYF. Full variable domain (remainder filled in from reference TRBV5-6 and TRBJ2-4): DAGVTQSPTHLIKTRGQQVTLRCSPKSGHDTVSWYQQALGQGPQFIFQYYEEEERQRGNFPDRFSGHQFPNYSSELNVNALLLGDSALYLCASSDPGGGRENIQYFGAGTRLSVL.

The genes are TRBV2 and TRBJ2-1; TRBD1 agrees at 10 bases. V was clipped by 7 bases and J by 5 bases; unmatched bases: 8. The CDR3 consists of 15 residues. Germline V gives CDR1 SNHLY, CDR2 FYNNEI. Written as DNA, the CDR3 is TGTGCCAGCATGTGGACAGGGGGTGTCAACAATGAGCAGTTCTTC. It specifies CASMWTGGVNNEQFF.

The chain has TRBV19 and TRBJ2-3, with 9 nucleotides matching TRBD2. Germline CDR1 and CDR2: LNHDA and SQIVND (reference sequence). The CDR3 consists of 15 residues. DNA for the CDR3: TGTGCATCTACTACGCGGGGGGGTAGCACAGATACGCAGTATTTT. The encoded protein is CASTTRGGSTDTQYF.

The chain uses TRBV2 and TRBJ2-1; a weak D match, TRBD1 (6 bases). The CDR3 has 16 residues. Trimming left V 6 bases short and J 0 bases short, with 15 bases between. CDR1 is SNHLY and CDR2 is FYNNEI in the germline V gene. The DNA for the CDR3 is TGTGCCAGCAGCAACCGGAGACAGGTCTCCTACAATGAGCAGTTCTTC. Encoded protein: CASSNRRQVSYNEQFF.

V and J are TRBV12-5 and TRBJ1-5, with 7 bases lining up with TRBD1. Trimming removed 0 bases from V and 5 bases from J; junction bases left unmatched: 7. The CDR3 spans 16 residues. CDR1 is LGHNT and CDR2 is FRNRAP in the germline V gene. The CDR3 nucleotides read TGTGCTAGTGGTTTGGTAGTAGGGGGCGCATATCAGCCCCAGCATTTT. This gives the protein CASGLVVGGAYQPQHF.

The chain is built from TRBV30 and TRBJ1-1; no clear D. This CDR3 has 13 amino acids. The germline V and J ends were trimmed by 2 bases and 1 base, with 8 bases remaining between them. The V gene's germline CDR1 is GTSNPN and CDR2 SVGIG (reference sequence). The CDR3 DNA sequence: TGTGCCTGGAGTAGCACCGGGAACACTGAAGCTTTCTTT. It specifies CAWSSTGNTEAFF.

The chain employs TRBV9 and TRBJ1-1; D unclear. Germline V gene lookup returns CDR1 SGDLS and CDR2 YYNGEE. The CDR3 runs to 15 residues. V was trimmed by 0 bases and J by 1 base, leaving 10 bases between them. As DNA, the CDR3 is TGTGCCAGCAGCGTAGTACATACGGGGAACACTGAAGCTTTCTTT. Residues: CASSVVHTGNTEAFF.

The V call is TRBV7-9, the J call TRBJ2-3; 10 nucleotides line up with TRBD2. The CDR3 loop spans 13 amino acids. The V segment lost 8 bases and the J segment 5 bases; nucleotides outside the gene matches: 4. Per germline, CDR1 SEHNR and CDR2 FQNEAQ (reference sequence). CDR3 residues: CASGLADRDTQYF. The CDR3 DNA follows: TGTGCCAGCGGACTAGCGGATAGAGATACGCAGTATTTT. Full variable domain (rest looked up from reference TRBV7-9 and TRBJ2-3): DTGVSQNPRHKITKRGQNVTFRCDPISEHNRLYWYRQTLGQGPEFLTYFQNEAQLEKSRLLSDRFSAERPKGSFSTLEIQRTEQGDSAMYLCASGLADRDTQYFGPGTRLTVL.

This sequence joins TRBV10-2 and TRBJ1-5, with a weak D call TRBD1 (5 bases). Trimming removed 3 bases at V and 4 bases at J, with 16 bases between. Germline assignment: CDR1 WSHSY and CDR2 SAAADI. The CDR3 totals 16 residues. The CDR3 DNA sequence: TGCGCCAGCAGTGATAAAATTAGACAGCCGAATCAGCCCCAGCATTTT. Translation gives CASSDKIRQPNQPQHF.

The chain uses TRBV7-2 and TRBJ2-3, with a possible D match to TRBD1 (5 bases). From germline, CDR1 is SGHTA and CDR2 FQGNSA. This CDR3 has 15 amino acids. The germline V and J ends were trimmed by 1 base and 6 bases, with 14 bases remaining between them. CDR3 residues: CASSLVVSGRDTQYF. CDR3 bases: TGTGCCAGCAGCTTAGTTGTGTCAGGGCGGGATACGCAGTATTTT. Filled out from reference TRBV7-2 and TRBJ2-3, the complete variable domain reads GAGVSQSPSNKVTEKGKDVELRCDPISGHTALYWYRQSLGQGLEFLIYFQGNSAPDKSGLPSDRFSAERTGGSVSTLTIQRTQQEDSAVYLCASSLVVSGRDTQYFGPGTRLTVL.

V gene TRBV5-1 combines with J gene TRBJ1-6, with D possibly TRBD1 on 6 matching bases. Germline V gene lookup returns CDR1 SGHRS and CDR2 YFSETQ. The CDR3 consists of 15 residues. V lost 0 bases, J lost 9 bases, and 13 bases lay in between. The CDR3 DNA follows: TGCGCCAGCAGCTTGGAGGTAGGGGGTAGTTCACCCCTCCACTTT. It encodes CASSLEVGGSSPLHF.

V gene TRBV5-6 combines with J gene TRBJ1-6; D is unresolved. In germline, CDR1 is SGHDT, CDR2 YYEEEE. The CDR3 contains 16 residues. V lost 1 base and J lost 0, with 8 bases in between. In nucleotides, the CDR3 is TGTGCCAGCAGCTTGTATAGGAGCTCCTATAATTCACCCCTCCACTTT. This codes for CASSLYRSSYNSPLHF.

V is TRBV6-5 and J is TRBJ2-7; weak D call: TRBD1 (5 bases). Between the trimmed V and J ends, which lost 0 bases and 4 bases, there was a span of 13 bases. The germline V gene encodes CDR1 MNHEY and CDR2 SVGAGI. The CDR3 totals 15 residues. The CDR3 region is CASSYSMVRAYEQYF. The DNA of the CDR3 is TGTGCCAGCAGTTACTCGATGGTCAGGGCATACGAGCAGTACTTC.

CDR3 nucleotides: TGTGCCAGCAGCTTGGTTGTGCAGGTGACCTACGAGCAGTACTTC. This translates into CASSLVVQVTYEQYF. The J gene is TRBJ2-7, the V gene TRBV5-6; D is unresolved. V gave up 0 bases and J gave up 2 bases, with 12 bases separating them. CDR1 and CDR2 (germline): SGHDT, YYEEEE. The CDR3 is 15 residues long. The variable domain in full, with the rest retrieved from reference TRBV5-6 and TRBJ2-7, is DAGVTQSPTHLIKTRGQQVTLRCSPKSGHDTVSWYQQALGQGPQFIFQYYEEEERQRGNFPDRFSGHQFPNYSSELNVNALLLGDSALYLCASSLVVQVTYEQYFGPGTRLTVT.

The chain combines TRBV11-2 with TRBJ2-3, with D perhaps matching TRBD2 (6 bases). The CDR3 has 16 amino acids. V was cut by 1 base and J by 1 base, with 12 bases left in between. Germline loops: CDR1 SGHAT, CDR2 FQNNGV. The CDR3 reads CASSLVGGGGTDTQYF. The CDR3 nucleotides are TGTGCCAGCAGCTTAGTGGGTGGCGGGGGCACAGATACGCAGTATTTT.

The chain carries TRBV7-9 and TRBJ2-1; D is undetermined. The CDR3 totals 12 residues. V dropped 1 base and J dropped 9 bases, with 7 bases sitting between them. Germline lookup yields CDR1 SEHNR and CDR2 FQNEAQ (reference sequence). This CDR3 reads CASSLDFVEQFF. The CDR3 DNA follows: TGTGCCAGCAGCTTAGATTTCGTTGAGCAGTTCTTC.

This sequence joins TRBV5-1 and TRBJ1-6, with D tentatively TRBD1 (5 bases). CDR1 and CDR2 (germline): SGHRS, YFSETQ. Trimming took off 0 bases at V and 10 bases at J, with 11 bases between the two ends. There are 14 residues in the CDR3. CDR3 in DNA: TGCGCCAGCAGCTTGGCAGGGCCCCCCTCACCCCTCCACTTT. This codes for CASSLAGPPSPLHF.

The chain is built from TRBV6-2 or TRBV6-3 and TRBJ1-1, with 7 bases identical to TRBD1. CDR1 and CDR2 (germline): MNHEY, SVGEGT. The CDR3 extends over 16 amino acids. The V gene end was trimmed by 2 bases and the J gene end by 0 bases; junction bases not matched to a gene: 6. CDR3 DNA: TGTGCCAGCAGTTACGACAGGGAACGCATGAACACTGAAGCTTTCTTT. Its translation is CASSYDRERMNTEAFF.

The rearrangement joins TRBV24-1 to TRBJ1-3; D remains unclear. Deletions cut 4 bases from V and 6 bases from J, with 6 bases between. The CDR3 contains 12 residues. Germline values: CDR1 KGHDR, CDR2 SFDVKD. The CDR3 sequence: CATSDSLNTIYF. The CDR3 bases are TGTGCCACCAGTGACTCTCTAAACACCATATATTTT.

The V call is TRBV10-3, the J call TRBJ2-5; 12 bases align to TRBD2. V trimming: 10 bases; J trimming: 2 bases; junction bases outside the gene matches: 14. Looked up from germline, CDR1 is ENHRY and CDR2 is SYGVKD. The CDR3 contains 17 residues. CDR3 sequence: CATSGASGGAIQETQYF. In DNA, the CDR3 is TGTGCCACCTCCGGGGCTAGCGGGGGGGCTATTCAAGAGACCCAGTACTTC.

CDR3 amino acids: CASSATTGAYEQYF. The CDR3 DNA reads as TGCGCCAGCAGCGCCACGACAGGGGCCTACGAGCAGTACTTC. The chain joins TRBV5-1 to TRBJ2-7; TRBD1 matches 8 bases. The CDR3 is 14 residues long. V trimming: 4 bases; J trimming: 2 bases; junction bases outside the gene matches: 5. Germline CDR1 reads SGHRS; CDR2 reads YFSETQ.

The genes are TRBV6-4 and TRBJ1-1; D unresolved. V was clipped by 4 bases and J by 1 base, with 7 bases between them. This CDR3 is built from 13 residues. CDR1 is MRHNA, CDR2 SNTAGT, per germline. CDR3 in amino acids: CASSVRENTEAFF. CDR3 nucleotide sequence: TGTGCCAGCAGTGTTCGGGAGAACACTGAAGCTTTCTTT.

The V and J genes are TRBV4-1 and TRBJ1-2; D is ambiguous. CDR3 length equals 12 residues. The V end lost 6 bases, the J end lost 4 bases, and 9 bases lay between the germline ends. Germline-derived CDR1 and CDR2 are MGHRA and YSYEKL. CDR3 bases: TGCGCCAGCAGTCTTCCGGGCTATGGCTACACCTTC. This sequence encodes CASSLPGYGYTF.

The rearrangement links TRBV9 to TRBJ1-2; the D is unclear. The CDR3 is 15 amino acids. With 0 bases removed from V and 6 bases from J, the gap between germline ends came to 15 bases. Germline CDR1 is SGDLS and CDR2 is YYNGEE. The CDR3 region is CASSVGFGGSNGYTF. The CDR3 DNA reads TGTGCCAGCAGCGTAGGCTTCGGAGGTTCAAATGGCTACACCTTC.

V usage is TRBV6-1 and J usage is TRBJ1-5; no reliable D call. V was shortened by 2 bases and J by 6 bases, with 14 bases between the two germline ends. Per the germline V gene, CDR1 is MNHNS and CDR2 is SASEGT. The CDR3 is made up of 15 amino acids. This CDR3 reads CASSERSGLSQPQHF. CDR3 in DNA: TGTGCCAGCAGTGAAAGATCCGGGTTAAGTCAGCCCCAGCATTTT.

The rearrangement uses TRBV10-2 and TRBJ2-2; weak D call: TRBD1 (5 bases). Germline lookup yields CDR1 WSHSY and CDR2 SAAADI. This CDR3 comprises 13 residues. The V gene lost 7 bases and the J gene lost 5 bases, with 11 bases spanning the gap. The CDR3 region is CASTLTETGELFF. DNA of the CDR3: TGCGCCAGCACTTTGACAGAGACCGGGGAGCTGTTTTTT.